Listed below are T cell receptor beta chains from one sample, sequenced in a study of T cell responses to AZD1222 COVID-19 vaccine. Produced via immunoSEQ multiplex PCR; TCRdb's table is partial and in-frame only. The sample consists of 130,000 or so clones, around 94% of them appearing once. Sequences were derived from peripheral blood, sampled on day 0 of AZD1222 vaccination. These receptors all come from an adult in good health. Each CDR3 is given with its conserved first and last residue. The D gene is left open where the match is weak. Expanded clones are given a class, and other clones once, few, many or no size at all.

>TRBV7-8|TRBD1|TRBJ1-3|.
TGTGCCAGCAGCCCGACAGGGAGCTCTGGAAACACCATATATTTT
CASSPTGSSGNTIYF
>TRBV19|.|TRBJ1-6|once
TGTGCCAGTAGTTCCTCCTATAATTCACCCCTCCACTTT
CASSSSYNSPLHF
>TRBV9|.|TRBJ2-3|.
TGTGCCAGCAGCGTAGCCCCGGGGCGGACAGATACGCAGTATTTT
CASSVAPGRTDTQYF
>TRBV13|.|TRBJ2-1|.
TGTGCCAGCAGCTTAGGCGGGAGAGCCTACAATGAGCAGTTCTTC
CASSLGGRAYNEQFF
>TRBV29-1|TRBD1|TRBJ2-7|.
TGCAGCGTTGGAGGACAGGCCTACGAGCAGTACTTC
CSVGGQAYEQYF
>TRBV27|TRBD1|TRBJ2-7|.
TGTGCCAGCAGTTTATGGCTTGGGGGGACAGGGCGCTACGAGCAGTACTTC
CASSLWLGGTGRYEQYF
>TRBV9|TRBD1|TRBJ2-2|.
TGTGCCAGCAGCGTATGGGACAGGGGGATTATAGGGGAGCTGTTTTTT
CASSVWDRGIIGELFF
>TRBV25-1|.|TRBJ2-5|.
TGTGCCAGCAGTGAATTCGGGCTAGTTCATCAAGAGACCCAGTACTTC
CASSEFGLVHQETQYF
>TRBV2|.|TRBJ1-5|.
TGTGCCAGCAGTGAAGGGCAGGCTTCCAATCAGCCCCAGCATTTT
CASSEGQASNQPQHF
>TRBV9|TRBD1|TRBJ1-1|.
TGTGCCAGCCGAACCGGGACAGGGGTTGAAGGGACTGAAGCTTTCTTT
CASRTGTGVEGTEAFF
>TRBV4-2|.|TRBJ1-3|.
TGTGCCAGCAGCCTCGTGGAGAGCTCTGGAAACACCATATATTTT
CASSLVESSGNTIYF
>TRBV2|TRBD2|TRBJ2-1|.
TGTGCCAGCAGTGAATGGGGCGGGAGGAACAATGAGCAGTTCTTC
CASSEWGGRNNEQFF
>TRBV11-3|.|TRBJ1-1|once
TGTGCCAGCAGCACCCCGCACAGGGAAGGCACTGAAGCTTTCTTT
CASSTPHREGTEAFF
>TRBV7-2|TRBD2|TRBJ2-1|.
TGTGCCAGCAGCACAGTCAGCGGGAGGGCTCACAATGAGCAGTTCTTC
CASSTVSGRAHNEQFF
>TRBV5-8|TRBD1|TRBJ2-1|.
TGTGCCAGCAGCGACCGAGGGGGACAGGGTGGGTACAATGAGCAGTTCTTC
CASSDRGGQGGYNEQFF
>TRBV6-5|TRBD1|TRBJ2-4|.
TGTGCCAGCGGTACAGGGGTCGGTAACATTCAGTACTTC
CASGTGVGNIQYF
>TRBV7-9|.|TRBJ1-2|.
TGTGCCAGCAGCTTAGAGTTCGGGTATGGCTACACCTTC
CASSLEFGYGYTF
>TRBV5-1|TRBD1|TRBJ2-7|.
TGCGCCAGCAGCAACGCCCACCCGACAGGGACCTACGAGCAGTACTTC
CASSNAHPTGTYEQYF
>TRBV19|TRBD1|TRBJ2-1|.
TGTGCCAGTAGTATCGCTTTAGGGGGCCGAAGCTCCTACAATGAGCAGTTCTTC
CASSIALGGRSSYNEQFF
>TRBV7-9|.|TRBJ2-2|once
TGTGCCAGCAGCACCGGGACCATTCTCACCGGGGAGCTGTTTTTT
CASSTGTILTGELFF
>TRBV6-2/TRBV6-3|TRBD2|TRBJ2-1|.
TGTGCCAGCAGTTATCCTAGCGGGCCGTACAATGAGCAGTTCTTC
CASSYPSGPYNEQFF
>TRBV14|.|TRBJ1-2|once
TGTGCCAGCAGCCAAGATCTAGGGTACAATGGCTACACCTTC
CASSQDLGYNGYTF